This T cell receptor beta chain emerged from a study of post-analysis software for immune sequencing data. Study-level points and caveats: Five or six TRBV segments (TRBV5-6, TRBV5-1 and TRBV20-1 among them) occurred more frequently in patients than in controls.

Germline trimming cut 6 bases from V and 1 base from J; bases unmatched to any gene: 6. The CDR3 runs to 16 residues. In germline, CDR1 is SGHTA, CDR2 FQGNSA. Remarks on this clonotype: Its antigen is undetermined.

Prepared TCR beta cDNA libraries contained unique molecular identifiers. Once 1 to 10 million T cells were used, hundreds of thousands of cDNA molecules resulted. MiXCR was run by TCRdb on the PCR reads, yielding one entry per CDR3 protein. Of over 250,000 distinct CDR3 sequences listed, around 34% are singletons. V usage is TRBV7-2 and J usage is TRBJ2-1, with TRBD2 identical over 10 bases. The TCR was taken from a girl under 18 with multiple sclerosis. Sequenced material: blood. The CDR3 DNA reads as TGTGCCAGCAGAGGGCTAGCGGGAGATTCCTACAATGAGCAGTTCTTC. Translation gives CASRGLAGDSYNEQFF. The variable domain in full, with the rest retrieved from reference TRBV7-2 and TRBJ2-1, is GAGVSQSPSNKVTEKGKDVELRCDPISGHTALYWYRQSLGQGLEFLIYFQGNSAPDKSGLPSDRFSAERTGGSVSTLTIQRTQQEDSAVYLCASRGLAGDSYNEQFFGPGTRLTVL.